The rows below give T cell receptor beta chains drawn from one sample of a study of cytomegalovirus exposure and HLA in healthy donors. The table came from immunoSEQ multiplex PCR; TCRdb's copy has only in-frame clones and leaves some out. Here the sample spans around 99,000 clones, nearly 70% being singletons. Sequencing input: PBMCs. The receptor set was obtained from a woman in her 70s in good health and CMV-seropositive. Both conserved end residues are part of each CDR3. The D gene is left open where the match is weak. The listing skips clone size in some rows; elsewhere it reads once, few, many or a size class.

V	length	D	size	J	DNA	CDR3
TRBV13	17	TRBD1	-	TRBJ1-2	TGTGCCAGCAGTTCCCGACAGGGGGCCCCTAGTTTTCATGGCTACACCTTC	CASSSRQGAPSFHGYTF
TRBV7-9	15	TRBD2	-	TRBJ2-7	TGTGCCAGCAGCTTACTAGCGGCCGCCTCCTACGAGCAGTACTTC	CASSLLAAASYEQYF
TRBV20-1	11	TRBD1	-	TRBJ1-6	TGCAGTGCTCCGGAGGGACAGGTTCTCCACTTT	CSAPEGQVLHF
TRBV21-1	16	-	-	TRBJ1-2	TGTGCCAGCAGCAGGGACAGAGCCCGTATCAACTATGGCTACACCTTC	CASSRDRARINYGYTF
TRBV6-6	15	-	-	TRBJ1-1	TGTGCCAGCAGTTACCTCCCGAACATGAACACTGAAGCTTTCTTT	CASSYLPNMNTEAFF
TRBV5-4	14	-	-	TRBJ1-6	TGTGCCAGCAGCTTGGGTCAGGGTTCTCCACCCCTCCACTTT	CASSLGQGSPPLHF
TRBV2	13	-	-	TRBJ2-5	TGTGCCAGCAGCCCACGGGGGAAAGAGACCCAGTACTTC	CASSPRGKETQYF
TRBV4-2	13	-	-	TRBJ1-4	TGTGCCAGCAGCCAAGAGGTCCGGGAAAAACTGTTTTTT	CASSQEVREKLFF
TRBV6-5	15	TRBD1	once	TRBJ1-6	TGTGCCAGCAGTTACTCGACAGGGAATCGTTCACCCCTCCACTTT	CASSYSTGNRSPLHF
TRBV19	14	TRBD1	-	TRBJ2-3	TGTGCCAGTAGGGTACAGGGGGCAGCGGATACGCAGTATTTT	CASRVQGAADTQYF
TRBV7-2	14	-	once	TRBJ1-4	TGTGCCAGCAGCTTAGCCCCCACCGGGGAAAAACTGTTTTTT	CASSLAPTGEKLFF
TRBV5-6	15	-	once	TRBJ2-1	TGTGCCAGCAGCTTGAATAGCGGCTCTCGGGGTGAGCAGTTCTTC	CASSLNSGSRGEQFF
TRBV7-8	18	TRBD2	-	TRBJ2-5	TGTGCCAGCAGCTTAGGCCCCACTAGCGGGGGGGCCAGAGAGACCCAGTACTTC	CASSLGPTSGGARETQYF
TRBV19	14	TRBD1	few	TRBJ1-5	TGTGCCAGTAGTACGGACAGGGCGACTCAGCCCCAGCATTTT	CASSTDRATQPQHF
TRBV27	15	TRBD2	-	TRBJ2-5	TGTGCCAGCAGTTCCTCCTCTAGCGGGGGGGCTAGCCAGTACTTC	CASSSSSSGGASQYF
TRBV11-2	16	TRBD2	-	TRBJ2-1	TGTGCCAGCAGCTTAGACTTCGGGACTACCTACAATGAGCAGTTCTTC	CASSLDFGTTYNEQFF
TRBV2	10	-	-	TRBJ2-1	TGTGCCAGCAGTGACGATGAGCAGTTCTTC	CASSDDEQFF
TRBV18	14	TRBD1	-	TRBJ1-5	TGTGCCAGCTCACCCCGGGACAGGGACCCTTCCCAGCATTTT	CASSPRDRDPSQHF
TRBV2	14	TRBD1	once	TRBJ1-4	TGTGCCAGCAGCGGAAGAGGGACAGACGAAAAACTGTTTTTT	CASSGRGTDEKLFF
TRBV7-2	19	TRBD1	-	TRBJ2-1	TGTGCCAGCAGCTTAGACCCTCGACAGGGGGGAGTCGGTTACAATGAGCAGTTCTTC	CASSLDPRQGGVGYNEQFF
TRBV7-2	12	-	-	TRBJ2-5	TGTGCCAGCAGCTTAAGCGTAGAGACCCAGTACTTC	CASSLSVETQYF
TRBV4-1	16	TRBD2	-	TRBJ2-2	TGCGCCAGCAGCAATAGCGGGGGGGAGAACACCGGGGAGCTGTTTTTT	CASSNSGGENTGELFF
TRBV19	15	-	-	TRBJ2-2	TGTGCCAGTAGTTGGGTGGGCGTGAACACCGGGGAGCTGTTTTTT	CASSWVGVNTGELFF
TRBV4-3	14	-	-	TRBJ2-1	TGCGCCAGCAGCTTACAAGGAGGTACGAGTGAGCAGTTCTTC	CASSLQGGTSEQFF
TRBV5-6	13	-	few	TRBJ1-1	TGTGCCAGCAGCTTCGGAGATTACACTGAAGCTTTCTTT	CASSFGDYTEAFF
TRBV4-1	14	-	-	TRBJ1-2	TGCGCCAGCAGCCCACAGGAGGGCAACTATGGCTACACCTTC	CASSPQEGNYGYTF
TRBV7-3	13	-	-	TRBJ2-3	TGTGCCAGCAGCTCTTCCGGGGCAGATACGCAGTATTTT	CASSSSGADTQYF
TRBV10-1	13	-	once	TRBJ1-4	TGCGTCAGCAGTGATGGGACTAAAGAAAAACTGTTTTTT	CVSSDGTKEKLFF
TRBV25-1	15	-	-	TRBJ1-4	TGTGCCAGCAGTGAAAGTAGGGGCCAATTGACCGAACTGTTTTTT	CASSESRGQLTELFF
TRBV4-2	13	-	-	TRBJ2-1	TGTGCCAGCAGCTATTCGGTGTACAATGAGCAGTTCTTC	CASSYSVYNEQFF
TRBV29-1	16	TRBD2	-	TRBJ2-5	TGCAGCGTTGAAAGATCGGGACTAGCGGGGGAAGAGACCCAGTACTTC	CSVERSGLAGEETQYF
TRBV5-5	15	TRBD2	-	TRBJ2-7	TGTGCCAGTTACAGCGGCTCTAGCGGGATCTACGAGCAGTACTTC	CASYSGSSGIYEQYF
TRBV2	15	-	-	TRBJ1-6	TGTGCCAGCCACGTACCCGGGGTGGGGAATTCACCCCTCCACTTT	CASHVPGVGNSPLHF
TRBV7-2	14	-	-	TRBJ1-1	TGTGCCAGCAGCTTAGAGGGGCGAGGTACTGAAGCTTTCTTT	CASSLEGRGTEAFF
TRBV7-8	15	-	few	TRBJ1-2	TGTGCCAGCAGCTTAGCTGTTTTGACTTATTACGGCTACACCTTC	CASSLAVLTYYGYTF
TRBV7-8	15	TRBD1	once	TRBJ1-1	TGTGCCAGCAGCTGGGGACAGTTAGCCAACACTGAAGCTTTCTTT	CASSWGQLANTEAFF
TRBV2	14	-	-	TRBJ2-6	TGTGCCAGCAGGGGTACAGCTGGGGCCAACGTCCTGACTTTC	CASRGTAGANVLTF
TRBV27	13	-	-	TRBJ2-5	TGTGCCAGCAGTAAGACAGGGAGGGAGACCCAGTACTTC	CASSKTGRETQYF
TRBV5-6	14	TRBD1	-	TRBJ1-2	TGTGCCAGCAGCCTCCGTGGGACAGGGAATGGCTACACCTTC	CASSLRGTGNGYTF
TRBV7-9	14	-	-	TRBJ1-1	TGTGCCAGCAGCAAACAGGGTGCCAACACTGAAGCTTTCTTT	CASSKQGANTEAFF
TRBV19	14	-	-	TRBJ2-2	TGTGCCAGTAGTTCGACAGGGAACACCGGGGAGCTGTTTTTT	CASSSTGNTGELFF
TRBV5-1	15	TRBD1	-	TRBJ1-3	TGCGCCAGCAGCTCGACAGGGTTCGGTGGAAACACCATATATTTT	CASSSTGFGGNTIYF
TRBV7-8	15	TRBD1	-	TRBJ1-6	TGTGCCAGCAGCTTAGCCGGGACAGGGTATTCACCCCTCCACTTT	CASSLAGTGYSPLHF
TRBV5-4	14	TRBD1	few	TRBJ2-7	TGTGCCAGCAGCTCCCCTGACAGGGCCTACGAGCAGTACTTC	CASSSPDRAYEQYF
TRBV6-5	11	-	few	TRBJ2-7	TGTGCCAGCGGGCGTCCTTACGAGCAGTACTTC	CASGRPYEQYF
TRBV4-1	17	TRBD1	-	TRBJ1-4	TGCGCCAGCAGCCAAGAATGGGGGACAGCAACTAATGAAAAACTGTTTTTT	CASSQEWGTATNEKLFF
TRBV25-1	14	-	-	TRBJ2-7	TGTGCCAGCAGTAATAGCGAGGAGGCTCTTGAGCAGTACTTC	CASSNSEEALEQYF
TRBV5-1	14	-	-	TRBJ2-7	TGCGCCAGCAGCTTGGACGGCAGGGCGGACGAGCAGTACTTC	CASSLDGRADEQYF